This T cell receptor (beta chain) was sequenced in a study of patients and donors after allogeneic stem cell transplantation. Comment on this clonotype: Just one base apart from a much larger clone, this may be a read error.

TCRdb processed the RT-PCR reads anew with MiXCR; each CDR3 protein has one entry. The sample carries roughly 960,000 distinct CDR3 sequences, over 15% recorded once. The clonotype originates from a human donor who was either an allogeneic HSCT recipient or a stem cell or donor lymphocyte infusion donor (not recorded which). It is not recorded whose cells these are; they may come from a transplant donor. Sequencing used blood, either unsorted or a sorted T cell fraction (not recorded which).

The chain's CDR3 is CAGSKHVRQGWDEKLFF. DNA for the CDR3: TGTGCCGGCAGCAAGCATGTGAGGCAGGGCTGGGATGAAAAACTGTTTTTT. V and J are TRBV21-1 and TRBJ1-4; no check of the table's D call, TRBD1, against the DNA was made. TRBV21-1 is described as a pseudogene. The CDR3 totals 17 residues.